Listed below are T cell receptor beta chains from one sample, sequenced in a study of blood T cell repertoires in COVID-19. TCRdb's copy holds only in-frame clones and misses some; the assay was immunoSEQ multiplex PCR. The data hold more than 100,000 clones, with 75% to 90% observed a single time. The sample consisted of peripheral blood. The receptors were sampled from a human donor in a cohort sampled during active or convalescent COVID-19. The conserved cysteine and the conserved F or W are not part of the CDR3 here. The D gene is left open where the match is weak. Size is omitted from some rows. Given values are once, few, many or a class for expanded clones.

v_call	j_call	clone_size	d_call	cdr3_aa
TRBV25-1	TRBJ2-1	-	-	ASASQGGNFEQF
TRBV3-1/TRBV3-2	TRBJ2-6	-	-	ASRDDGGANVLT
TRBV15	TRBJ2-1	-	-	ATSRDPGGVYNEQF
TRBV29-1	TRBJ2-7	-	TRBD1	SVRDRVTYEQY
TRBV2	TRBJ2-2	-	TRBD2	ASREGAGGYTGELF
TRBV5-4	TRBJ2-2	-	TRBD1	ASSFDRGRAGELF
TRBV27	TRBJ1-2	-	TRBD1	ASGDRGFGYT
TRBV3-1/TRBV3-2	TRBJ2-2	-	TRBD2	ASSKLSGGSNTGELF
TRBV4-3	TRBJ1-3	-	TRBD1	ASSQELRDRVGD
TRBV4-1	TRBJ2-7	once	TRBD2	ASSQPGTSSYEQY
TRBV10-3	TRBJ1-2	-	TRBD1	ANAPAGTGGYGYT
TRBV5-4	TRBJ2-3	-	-	ASSFMGGVTSTDTQY
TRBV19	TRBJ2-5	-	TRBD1	ASSIGQGLKETQY
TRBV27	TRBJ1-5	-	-	ASSFIGRGQERNQPQH
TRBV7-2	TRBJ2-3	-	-	ASSLQTSSADTQY
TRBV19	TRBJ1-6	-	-	ASSIDGAYNSPLH
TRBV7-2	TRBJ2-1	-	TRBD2	ASSPGLPYNEQF
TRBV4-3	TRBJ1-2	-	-	ASSREPSPNYGYT
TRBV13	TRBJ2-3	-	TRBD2	ASSPRLAGGGDTQY
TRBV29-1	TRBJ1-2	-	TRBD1	SVEDRGTGDAYGYT
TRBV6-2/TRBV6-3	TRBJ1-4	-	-	ASSYSGATNEKLF
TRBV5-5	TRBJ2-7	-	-	ASSQFEGGSYEQY
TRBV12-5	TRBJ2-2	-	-	ASERGRGNTGELF
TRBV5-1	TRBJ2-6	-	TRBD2	ASTQDERGSSGANVLT
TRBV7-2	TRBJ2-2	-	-	ASSLAQNTGELF
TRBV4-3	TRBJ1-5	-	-	ASSLDFNQPQH
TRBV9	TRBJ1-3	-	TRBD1	ASSPGQYAGTIY
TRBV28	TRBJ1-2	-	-	ASRRSGNYGYT
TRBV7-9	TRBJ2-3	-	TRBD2	ASSLGLAGSSDTQY
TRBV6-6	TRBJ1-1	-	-	ASSRTNRDTEAF
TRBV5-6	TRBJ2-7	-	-	ASSLLSSYEQY
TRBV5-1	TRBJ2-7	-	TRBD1	ASSNGQGDYEQY
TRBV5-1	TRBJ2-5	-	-	ASSTLGGGYQETQY
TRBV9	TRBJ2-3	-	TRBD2	ASSVDVGLAGGRTDTQY
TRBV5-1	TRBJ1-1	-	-	ASSLTGMATEAF
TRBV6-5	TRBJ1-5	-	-	ASSLEVTDQPQH
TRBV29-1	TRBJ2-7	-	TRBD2	SVDSSGGPEQY
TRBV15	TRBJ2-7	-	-	ATSRDLAGDEQY
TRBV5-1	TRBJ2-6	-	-	ASNLAGSGANVLT
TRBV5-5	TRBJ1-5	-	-	ASSFSGSNQPQH
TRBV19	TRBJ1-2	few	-	ASSPSGFVRRDYGYT
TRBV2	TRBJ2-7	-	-	ASRLDRLASDEQY